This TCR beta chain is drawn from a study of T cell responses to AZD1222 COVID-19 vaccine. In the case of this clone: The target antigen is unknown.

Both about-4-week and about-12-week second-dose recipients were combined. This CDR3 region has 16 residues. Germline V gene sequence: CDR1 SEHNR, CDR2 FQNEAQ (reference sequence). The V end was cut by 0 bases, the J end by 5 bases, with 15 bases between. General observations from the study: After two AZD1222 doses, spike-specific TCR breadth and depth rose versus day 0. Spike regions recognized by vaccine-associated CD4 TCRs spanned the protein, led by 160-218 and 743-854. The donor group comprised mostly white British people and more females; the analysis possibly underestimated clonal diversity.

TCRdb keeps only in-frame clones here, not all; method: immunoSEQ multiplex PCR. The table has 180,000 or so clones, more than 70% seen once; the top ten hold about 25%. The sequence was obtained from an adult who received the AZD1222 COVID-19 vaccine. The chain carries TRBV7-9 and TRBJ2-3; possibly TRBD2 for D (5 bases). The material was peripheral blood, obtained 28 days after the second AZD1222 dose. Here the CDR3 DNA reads TGTGCCAGCAGCTTAGCGCGCCGCCTTGAGGGAGATACGCAGTATTTT. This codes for CASSLARRLEGDTQYF.